In this sample, the clone carrying this TCR beta chain turned up once. Its antigen is not known. The CDR3 covers 14 residues. Trimming shortened V by 6 bases and J by 0 bases, and 9 bases separated the two germline ends. Germline loops: CDR1 MDHEN, CDR2 SYDVKM. The PCR used 60 Vbeta and 13 Jbeta primers. As processed by the authors: In a later analysis, around 10 million of 75 million to 90 million unique beta chains occurred in at least two donors. Using immunoSEQ multiplex PCR, the repertoire was profiled, and TCRdb retains in-frame clones only, with some absent. V and J calls and clone size follow that table, whereas D and trimming were derived from the DNA. The data contain about 150,000 clones, more than 70% of them seen just once; the ten biggest clones take up 6.3%. This sample was included in a study of cytomegalovirus exposure and HLA in healthy donors. General study points: Many donors carried some public TCRs, although rarity characterized most TCR sequences. Per a later analysis, HLA-associated TCR beta chains showed more clonal expansion than other, equally common TCR beta chains. It was confirmed in vitro that a few of the CMV-associated chains were specific for CMV antigens.

The chain combines TRBV28 with TRBJ2-1; unclear D gene. The sample comprised PBMCs. The source of this sequence is a male donor in good health and CMV-seropositive. CDR3 region: CASSGSSSYNEQFF. CDR3 DNA sequence: TGTGCCAGCAGCGGGTCTAGCTCCTACAATGAGCAGTTCTTC.